Below are 18 T cell receptor beta chains sequenced from a single sample in a study of blood T cells in healthy people across ages. For the second PCR, which ran for about 6 to 11 cycles, a sample-barcoded 5' primer and a J-beta primer mix were used. TCRdb used MiXCR to reprocess the 5' RACE reads, holding one entry per CDR3 protein. The sample carries about 1.1 million distinct CDR3 sequences, 30% to 40% recorded once. Sequencing was performed on blood. Source of these receptors: a man aged 18 to 30 in good health.

Worth noting for this clonotype: An end of the junction differs from the germline gene, which may be a read error. The rearrangement uses TRBV27 and TRBJ2-1; 7 bases are shared with TRBD1. The CDR3 extends over 13 amino acids. Looked up from germline, CDR1 is MNHEY and CDR2 is SMNVEV (reference sequence). CDR3 loop: CAGRGQVNNEQFF. The CDR3 DNA reads as TGTGCCGGCAGAGGACAGGTAAACAATGAGCAGTTCTTC.

The chain has TRBV20-1 and TRBJ1-6; D perhaps matches TRBD1 (5 bases). Germline CDR1 and CDR2: DFQATT and SNEGSKA (reference sequence). The V end lost 1 base, the J end lost 6 bases, and 7 bases lay between the germline ends. This CDR3 has 13 amino acids. CDR3 sequence: CSARAGLNSPLHF. The DNA of the CDR3 is TGCAGTGCTAGAGCAGGGCTTAATTCACCCCTCCACTTT.

The chain links TRBV10-3 to TRBJ1-1, with 7 bases lining up with TRBD1. The CDR3 is 15 amino acids. The V gene's germline CDR1 is ENHRY and CDR2 SYGVKD. Trimming at V came to 6 bases and at J to 1 base, leaving 8 bases not matched to a gene. Written as DNA, the CDR3 is TGTGCCATCAGCCTCACAACAGGGGAGAACACTGAAGCTTTCTTT. Translation: CAISLTTGENTEAFF.

The chain couples TRBV20-1 to TRBJ1-1; tentatively, D is TRBD1 (6 bases). CDR3 length equals 9 residues. Between the trimmed V and J ends, which lost 7 bases and 9 bases, there was a span of 9 bases. Germline CDR1 DFQATT, CDR2 SNEGSKA (reference sequence). Here the CDR3 DNA reads TGCAGTGACAGGGTGAAAGCTTTCTTT. Amino acids: CSDRVKAFF.

There are many counts of this clonotype. The chain uses TRBV3-1 and TRBJ2-1; 8 bases agree with TRBD2. In germline, CDR1 is LGHDT, CDR2 YNNKEL (reference sequence). V trimming: 4 bases; J trimming: 3 bases; junction bases outside the gene matches: 5. The CDR3 runs 15 residues. CDR3 DNA: TGTGCCAGCAGCCCTCGGGGGGGGGACTACAATGAGCAGTTCTTC. It yields the protein CASSPRGGDYNEQFF.

The rearrangement joins TRBV10-3 to TRBJ2-5; 9 bases map to TRBD2. From germline, CDR1 is ENHRY and CDR2 SYGVKD. The CDR3 contains 15 residues. Losses at the gene ends were 7 bases for V and 3 bases for J; bases not matched to a gene: 9. The CDR3 nucleotides read TGTGCCATCAAGGAAGCGGGGGGAGGTGAAGAGACCCAGTACTTC. Translated, it gives CAIKEAGGGEETQYF.

This clonotype came up a few times. The chain is built from TRBV11-1 and TRBJ2-4; a weak D match, TRBD1 (6 bases). The assigned J gene may be wrong: the sequence end matches TRBJ2-7 better. CDR3 length equals 15 residues. CDR1 and CDR2 from the germline V gene are SGHAT and FQDESV (reference sequence). CDR3 amino acids: CASSSFHLQGSEQYF. CDR3 sequence (DNA): TGTGCCAGCAGCTCCTTCCACTTACAGGGAAGCGAGCAGTACTTC.

The V and J genes are TRBV5-1 and TRBJ2-3; tentatively, D is TRBD1 or TRBD2 (7 bases each). This CDR3 is built from 16 residues. From germline, CDR1 is SGHRS and CDR2 YFSETQ. Trimming cost V 0 bases and J 3 bases, with 14 bases left between them. The CDR3 nucleotides read TGCGCCAGCAGCTTGGCCGGGGAGGGGGCTACAGATACGCAGTATTTT. Protein sequence: CASSLAGEGATDTQYF.

The genes are TRBV12-3 or TRBV12-4 and TRBJ1-4, with a possible D match to TRBD1 (6 bases). The CDR3 has 16 residues. Trimming took off 8 bases at V and 1 base at J, with 17 bases between the two ends. As DNA, the CDR3 is TGTGCCAGCTGTGACAAACAGGGTCGAACTAATGAAAAACTGTTTTTT. Its translation is CASCDKQGRTNEKLFF.

Only a few counts were recorded for this clonotype. The chain employs TRBV5-1 and TRBJ1-6; D is unresolved. The CDR3 runs to 17 residues. Germline assignment: CDR1 SGHRS and CDR2 YFSETQ. V was trimmed by 4 bases and J by 0 bases, leaving 14 bases between them. The CDR3 DNA is TGCGCCAGCAGCCCGAGAGCCGGGAGCTCCTATAATTCACCCCTCCACTTT. It encodes CASSPRAGSSYNSPLHF.

V is TRBV21-1 and J is TRBJ2-3; the D call in the table, TRBD1, was not verified against the DNA. TRBV21-1 is tagged as a pseudogene. CDR3 length: 14 residues. CDR3: CASSWVRGTDTQYF. CDR3 nucleotides: TGTGCCAGCAGCTGGGTCAGGGGCACAGATACGCAGTATTTT.

This clonotype showed up just a few times. A read error may be the cause here, since a much bigger clone is one base away. This chain links TRBV7-2 with TRBJ2-1; D is ambiguous. The CDR3 contains 15 residues. V dropped 3 bases and J dropped 4 bases, with 13 bases sitting between them. Per germline, CDR1 SGHTA and CDR2 FQGNSA. For the CDR3, the DNA is TGTGCCAGCAGCTTGGGCGTCCAACCATACAATGAGCAGTTCTTC. This sequence encodes CASSLGVQPYNEQFF.

The genes are TRBV5-6 and TRBJ2-1; 16 bases are a match to TRBD2. This CDR3 has 17 amino acids. Germline V gene sequence: CDR1 SGHDT, CDR2 YYEEEE. V gave up 7 bases and J gave up 9 bases; unmatched junction bases: 13. CDR3 amino acids: CASGGSGTSGRAAEQFF. The CDR3 DNA follows: TGTGCCAGCGGAGGAAGTGGGACTAGCGGGAGGGCCGCTGAGCAGTTCTTC.

The chain is built from TRBV11-2 and TRBJ1-1; D gene ambiguous. The CDR3 is 15 residues long. Germline CDR1 SGHAT, CDR2 FQNNGV. V lost 4 bases to trimming and J lost 1 base, with 13 bases between them. CDR3 bases: TGTGCCAGCAGCTCGAACAGAGTACAGAACACTGAAGCTTTCTTT. It encodes CASSSNRVQNTEAFF.

This sequence joins TRBV4-2 and TRBJ2-7; D is possibly TRBD2 (7 bases). The J call may be wrong; the DNA end is better matched by TRBJ2-5. Per germline, CDR1 LGHNA and CDR2 YNFKEQ. The CDR3 contains 16 residues. The CDR3 DNA follows: TGTGCCAGCAGCCAAGAGGTGGGGGGGGGCGTGAAGACCCAGTACTTC. Translated, it gives CASSQEVGGGVKTQYF.

This clonotype was found many times. This rearrangement joins TRBV20-1 to TRBJ2-3; no clear D. V shed 3 bases and J shed 4 bases, with 11 bases lying between them. The CDR3 has 13 amino acids. Germline lookup yields CDR1 DFQATT and CDR2 SNEGSKA (reference sequence). The CDR3 here is CSASEQLSDTQYF. For the CDR3, the DNA is TGCAGTGCTAGCGAACAGCTGTCAGATACGCAGTATTTT.

V usage is TRBV15 and J usage is TRBJ1-2; D possibly corresponds to TRBD1 (6 bases). Per germline, CDR1 LNHNV and CDR2 YYDKDF (reference sequence). V was cut by 0 bases and J by 7 bases, with 18 bases left in between. This CDR3 comprises 16 residues. CDR3 DNA: TGTGCCACCAGCAGAGATGTCGGCAGGGGACCTAGTGGCTACACCTTC. Translation: CATSRDVGRGPSGYTF.

Ten or more counts support this clonotype. This chain connects TRBV9 to TRBJ2-3; D possibly corresponds to TRBD1 (5 bases). CDR1 and CDR2 from the germline V gene are SGDLS and YYNGEE. The V and J ends lost 2 bases and 6 bases respectively, with 16 bases between them. The CDR3 is 15 residues long. This chain's CDR3 is CASSVSRATLDTQYF. The CDR3 region has the DNA TGTGCCAGCAGCGTTTCCAGGGCGACTTTGGATACGCAGTATTTT.